These 20 T cell receptor beta chains were sequenced from one sample in a study of CD8 T cells in ankylosing spondylitis. Each CDR3 protein is one row after TCRdb ran MiXCR on the 5' RACE reads. The repertoire holds 150,000 to 200,000 distinct CDR3 sequences, with roughly 18% as singletons. The sequenced material came from blood, either unsorted or a sorted T cell fraction (not recorded which). The receptors shown here come from a male donor under 30 with ankylosing spondylitis or in good health (not recorded which).

This clonotype was observed a single time. The chain joins TRBV29-1 to TRBJ2-3, with a tentative D call TRBD1 (6 bases). CDR3 length: 14 amino acids. V lost 4 bases, J lost 2 bases, and 13 bases lay in between. Per germline, CDR1 SQVTM and CDR2 ANQGSEA. CDR3 sequence: CSVAGAGNTDTQYF. The CDR3 nucleotides are TGCAGCGTTGCAGGGGCCGGGAACACAGATACGCAGTATTTT.

The J gene is TRBJ2-1, the V gene TRBV20-1; the D gene is possibly TRBD2 (6 bases). V was trimmed by 5 bases and J by 5 bases, leaving 13 bases between them. The V gene's germline CDR1 is DFQATT and CDR2 SNEGSKA (reference sequence). The CDR3 loop spans 13 amino acids. The CDR3 nucleotides are TGCAGTGCTCAACGGGAGATTGACAATGAGCAGTTCTTC. Residues: CSAQREIDNEQFF.

This clonotype was counted ten times or more. The chain is built from TRBV6-5 and TRBJ2-1; D gene unclear. The germline V and J ends were trimmed by 8 bases and 0 bases, with 11 bases remaining between them. The length of the CDR3 is 14 residues. Per the germline V gene, CDR1 is MNHEY and CDR2 is SVGAGI. In DNA, the CDR3 is TGTGCCAGCCGAAAGCCTAGCTCCTACAATGAGCAGTTCTTC. This codes for CASRKPSSYNEQFF.

This clonotype has at least ten counts. The rearrangement uses TRBV29-1 and TRBJ2-1, with unresolved D. The CDR3 covers 15 residues. Trimming removed 4 bases from V and 2 bases from J, with 15 bases in between. The V gene's germline CDR1 is SQVTM and CDR2 ANQGSEA. The CDR3 DNA follows: TGCAGCGTTGTGGGTGTCTTAGATACCTACAATGAGCAGTTCTTC. Protein sequence: CSVVGVLDTYNEQFF.

This clonotype was observed at least ten times. This rearrangement joins TRBV5-1 to TRBJ2-2; D may be TRBD1 (6 bases). The CDR3 has 14 amino acids. From germline, CDR1 is SGHRS and CDR2 YFSETQ. Trimming removed 2 bases from V and 7 bases from J, with 12 bases in between. The CDR3, as DNA: TGCGCCAGCAGCTTTACAGGGTTTGGCGGGGAGCTGTTTTTT. It translates to CASSFTGFGGELFF.

On this clonotype: This CDR3 fails to terminate in the conserved phenylalanine or tryptophan, so it likely reflects a read error. The chain joins TRBV4-1 to TRBJ1-1, with D tentatively TRBD1 (5 bases). Germline CDR1 reads MGHRA; CDR2 reads YSYEKL. CDR3 length: 14 amino acids. The V end lost 4 bases, the J end lost 2 bases, and 11 bases lay between the germline ends. CDR3 protein: CASSPRDGNTEAFC. CDR3 nucleotide sequence: TGCGCCAGCAGCCCCCGGGACGGAAACACTGAAGCTTTCTGT.

This clonotype was seen ten or more times. V gene TRBV12-3 or TRBV12-4 combines with J gene TRBJ1-2; D gene ambiguous. V was pared by 5 bases and J by 5 bases, with 9 bases between. The CDR3 extends over 12 amino acids. CDR3 in amino acids: CASSVGIYGYTF. CDR3 in DNA: TGTGCCAGCAGTGTCGGAATTTATGGCTACACCTTC.

This clonotype was seen many times. The rearrangement uses TRBV20-1 and TRBJ2-7; TRBD1 matches 8 bases. This CDR3 has 14 amino acids. V trimming: 0 bases; J trimming: 5 bases; junction bases outside the gene matches: 6. Per the germline V gene, CDR1 is DFQATT and CDR2 is SNEGSKA (reference sequence). CDR3 DNA sequence: TGCAGTGCTAGAGACGGACAGGGTGGAGACGAGCAGTACTTC. It is translated as CSARDGQGGDEQYF.

This clonotype has a single count. The V gene is TRBV10-3, the J gene TRBJ2-3, with D possibly being TRBD1 (5 bases). The length of the CDR3 is 15 residues. The germline V gene encodes CDR1 ENHRY and CDR2 SYGVKD. Trimming stripped 4 bases from V and 0 bases from J, with 11 bases between. The CDR3 protein is CAISGRQTSTDTQYF. CDR3 in DNA: TGTGCCATCAGTGGGCGACAGACGAGCACAGATACGCAGTATTTT.

This clonotype was seen at least ten times. The chain is built from TRBV6-5 and TRBJ2-2; the D call may be TRBD1 or TRBD2 (8 bases each). Per the germline V gene, CDR1 is MNHEY and CDR2 is SVGAGI. The CDR3 spans 19 residues. The ends were cut back, 4 bases at V and 1 base at J, with 22 bases in the middle. CDR3 residues: CASSFHTGGTGGNTGELFF. CDR3 bases: TGTGCCAGCAGTTTCCATACGGGGGGGACAGGAGGGAACACCGGGGAGCTGTTTTTT.

This clonotype was seen at least ten times. The chain employs TRBV5-6 and TRBJ1-1; maybe TRBD1 (6 bases). V lost 6 bases to trimming and J lost 1 base, with 13 bases between them. Germline V gene lookup returns CDR1 SGHDT and CDR2 YYEEEE. This CDR3 comprises 14 residues. As DNA, the CDR3 is TGTGCCAGCACTCTGACAGGAAAGAACACTGAAGCTTTCTTT. This sequence encodes CASTLTGKNTEAFF.

Ten or more counts support this clonotype. The gene calls are TRBV5-1 and TRBJ2-5, with 10 bases that match TRBD2. This CDR3 has 17 residues. V was pared by 4 bases and J by 5 bases, with 14 bases of the junction left unmatched. CDR1 is SGHRS and CDR2 is YFSETQ in the germline V gene. CDR3 nucleotide sequence: TGCGCCAGCAGCCCCAGGAAGGTAGCGGGAGGCGGCGAGACCCAGTACTTC. Translating it yields CASSPRKVAGGGETQYF.

With respect to this clonotype: Possible read error: a much larger clone is one base away. This likely comes from a read error, as the CDR3 has no conserved phenylalanine or tryptophan at its end. The V and J genes are TRBV10-3 and TRBJ2-3; 9 bases are shared with TRBD2. V lost 3 bases, J lost 3 bases, and 7 bases stayed unmatched. The CDR3 contains 16 residues. Germline CDR1 is ENHRY and CDR2 is SYGVKD. CDR3 sequence (DNA): TGTGCCATCAGTGACATAGCGGGAGAGAAGACAGATACGCAGTATATT. It translates to CAISDIAGEKTDTQYI.

This clonotype has ten or more counts. The chain joins TRBV7-2 to TRBJ1-1, with D maybe TRBD1 (5 bases). The CDR3 loop spans 14 amino acids. V was clipped by 0 bases and J by 5 bases, with 10 bases between them. CDR1 and CDR2 from the germline V gene are SGHTA and FQGNSA. This CDR3 is CASSLAGERTEAFF. The CDR3, as DNA: TGTGCCAGCAGCTTAGCAGGGGAAAGGACTGAAGCTTTCTTT. The full variable domain, in which reference TRBV7-2 and TRBJ1-1 provide the parts outside the CDR3, is GAGVSQSPSNKVTEKGKDVELRCDPISGHTALYWYRQSLGQGLEFLIYFQGNSAPDKSGLPSDRFSAERTGGSVSTLTIQRTQQEDSAVYLCASSLAGERTEAFFGQGTRLTVV.

This chain joins TRBV24-1 and TRBJ2-2; D is possibly TRBD1 (6 bases). Germline CDR1 is KGHDR and CDR2 is SFDVKD. The CDR3 is 16 amino acids. V lost 3 bases and J 1 base, leaving 11 bases between the germline ends. CDR3 amino acids: CATSDRPGQNTGELFF. CDR3 DNA sequence: TGTGCCACCAGTGATCGACCGGGACAGAACACCGGGGAGCTGTTTTTT.

Many counts were recorded for this clonotype. In DNA form, the CDR3 reads TGTGCCTGGAGTCGACAGGGGCCTCCTGAAGCTTTCTTT. Protein: CAWSRQGPPEAFF. The chain is built from TRBV30 and TRBJ1-1; TRBD1 agrees at 8 bases. Germline V CDR1 and CDR2: GTSNPN, SVGIG (reference sequence). With 2 bases clipped from V and 6 bases from J, the junction kept 5 bases outside the gene matches. This CDR3 region has 13 residues.

This clonotype was recorded at least ten times. The chain has TRBV5-1 and TRBJ2-4; TRBD1 is a possible D gene (6 bases). This CDR3 has 15 amino acids. Deletions cut 3 bases from V and 4 bases from J, with 14 bases between. CDR1 SGHRS and CDR2 YFSETQ come from the germline V gene. The CDR3 protein is CASSSGPDRKNIQYF. As DNA, the CDR3 is TGCGCCAGCAGCTCGGGGCCGGACAGAAAAAACATTCAGTACTTC.

At least ten counts were recorded for this clonotype. The J gene is TRBJ2-3, the V gene TRBV4-3; TRBD1 or TRBD2 may be the D gene (5 bases each). V lost 0 bases, J lost 2 bases, and 12 bases lay in between. The CDR3 extends over 16 amino acids. Germline values: CDR1 LGHNA, CDR2 YSLEER. CDR3 sequence reads: CASSQEIGTPTDTQYF. The CDR3 DNA reads as TGCGCCAGCAGCCAAGAGATAGGGACCCCCACAGATACGCAGTATTTT.

This clonotype was seen ten or more times. The chain couples TRBV2 to TRBJ2-5; D call uncertain. CDR3 size: 14 residues. Germline V gene data show CDR1 as SNHLY and CDR2 as FYNNEI. The V and J ends lost 8 bases and 2 bases respectively, with 15 bases between them. CDR3 DNA sequence: TGTGCCAGCGCTAAGGATTGGTCTCAAGAGACCCAGTACTTC. It yields the protein CASAKDWSQETQYF.

The chain couples TRBV12-3 or TRBV12-4 to TRBJ2-1; no reliable D call. This CDR3 has 13 residues. Trimming removed 3 bases from V and 5 bases from J, with 8 bases in between. The CDR3 sequence is CASSFLVDNEQFF. The CDR3 bases are TGTGCCAGCAGTTTCCTAGTAGACAATGAGCAGTTCTTC.